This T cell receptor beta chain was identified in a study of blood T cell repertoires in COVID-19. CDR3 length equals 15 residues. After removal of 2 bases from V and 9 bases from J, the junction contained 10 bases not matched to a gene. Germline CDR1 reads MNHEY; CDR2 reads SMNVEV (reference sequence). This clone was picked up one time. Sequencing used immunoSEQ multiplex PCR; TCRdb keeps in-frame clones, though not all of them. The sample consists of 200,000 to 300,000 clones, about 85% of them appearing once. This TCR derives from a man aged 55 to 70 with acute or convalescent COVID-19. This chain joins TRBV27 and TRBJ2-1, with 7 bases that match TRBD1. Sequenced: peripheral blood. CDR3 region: CASSLATGVGVEQFF. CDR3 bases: TGTGCCAGCAGTTTAGCAACAGGGGTTGGGGTTGAGCAGTTCTTC.